This is a list of T cell receptor beta chains from one sample in a study of blood T cells in healthy people across ages. TCRdb recomputed calls from the 5' RACE reads with MiXCR, one row per CDR3 protein. Of about 1 million distinct CDR3 sequences listed, 40% to 55% are singletons. The sample consisted of blood. The receptors shown here come from a woman aged 55-70 years in good health. The CDR3 runs from the conserved cysteine through the conserved F or W. Fields, in order: D gene, J gene, V gene, clone size, CDR3 DNA, CDR3 protein. A D gene is named only where the DNA matches it firmly. The size of a clone is reported for some rows only, either as once, few or many, or as a class for expanded clones.

NA	TRBJ1-2	TRBV24-1	NA	TGTGCCGCCAGTGATCCCGAGCAGGGATATGGCTACACCTTC	CAASDPEQGYGYTF
NA	TRBJ2-7	TRBV20-1	few	TGCAGTGCTAGAGTAGGACCGGACAGTATCTACGAGCAGTACTTC	CSARVGPDSIYEQYF
TRBD2	TRBJ2-1	TRBV3-1	NA	TGTGCCAGCAGCCAAGGGCCGACTAGCGTCAACAATGAGCAGTTCTTC	CASSQGPTSVNNEQFF
TRBD2	TRBJ2-3	TRBV9	NA	TGTGCCAGCAGCGTAGAACTAGCGGGCCGTGCGCCTAGCACAGATACGCAGTATTTT	CASSVELAGRAPSTDTQYF
TRBD2	TRBJ2-7	TRBV20-1	NA	TGCAGTGCCCACTCGGGGGGAGTTTTGTCCTACGAGCAGTACTTC	CSAHSGGVLSYEQYF
TRBD2	TRBJ2-2	TRBV7-2	NA	TGTGCCAGCGGAGTGGGCGCGGGGGGGAACACCGGGGAGCTGTTTTTT	CASGVGAGGNTGELFF
TRBD2	TRBJ2-1	TRBV9	NA	TGTGCCAGCAGCGTAGAGGGCGGGAGGGCCTTCGAGCAGTTCTTC	CASSVEGGRAFEQFF
TRBD1	TRBJ2-1	TRBV29-1	few	TGCAGCGTTGGGGACAGGGGCTCCTACAATGAGCAGTTCTTC	CSVGDRGSYNEQFF
TRBD2	TRBJ2-3	TRBV6-2/TRBV6-3	NA	TGTGCCAGCAGACCCGGACTAGGCGGGTACCCAAGGGGTAGCACAGATACGCAGTATTTT	CASRPGLGGYPRGSTDTQYF
TRBD2	TRBJ2-1	TRBV5-4	NA	TGTGCCAGCAGCTTGGCTCTAGCGGGGCAGGGAAGGCGGGATGAGCAGTTCTTC	CASSLALAGQGRRDEQFF
TRBD2	TRBJ2-7	TRBV28	NA	TGTGCCAGCAGTTTACACGGGGGGGGCCTCTACGAGCAGTACTTC	CASSLHGGGLYEQYF
NA	TRBJ2-5	TRBV4-1	once	TGCGCCAGCAGCCTGGTGACAGGCATTGAGACCCAGTACTTC	CASSLVTGIETQYF
NA	TRBJ2-5	TRBV20-1	NA	TGCAGTGCAAAACCCCCAGGAGGGCGTTGGACCCAGTACTTC	CSAKPPGGRWTQYF
NA	TRBJ2-5	TRBV2	few	TGTGCCAGCAGGGCTGGGAAGAACCAAGAGACCCAGTACTTC	CASRAGKNQETQYF
NA	TRBJ1-2	TRBV9	NA	TGTGCCGGCAGCGTCCCGGGAAATGGCTACACCTTC	CAGSVPGNGYTF
TRBD1	TRBJ2-2	TRBV15	NA	TGTGCCACCAGCGGACAGGGGGCGCCGAACACCGGGGAGCTGTTTTTT	CATSGQGAPNTGELFF
TRBD2	TRBJ2-2	TRBV14	NA	TGTGCCAGCAGCCAAGATCTAGCGGGATGGAATACCGGGGAGCTGTTTTTT	CASSQDLAGWNTGELFF
TRBD2	TRBJ2-2	TRBV20-1	few	TGCAGTGCCACGACGAGGGGGGGAAAAGCGGGAGGCATCACCGGGGAGCTGTTTTTT	CSATTRGGKAGGITGELFF
NA	TRBJ2-3	TRBV11-2	few	TGTGCCAGCAGCTTTTCGAAGGGAAGCCTTTCCACAGATACGCAGTATTTT	CASSFSKGSLSTDTQYF
NA	TRBJ2-7	TRBV2	many	TGTGCCAGCAGTTGGTGGGACGAGCAGTACTTC	CASSWWDEQYF
TRBD2	TRBJ2-7	TRBV20-1	few	TGCAGTGCTTCCGGGACTAGCGCAGACTACGAGCAGTACTTC	CSASGTSADYEQYF
NA	TRBJ2-1	TRBV6-5	NA	TGTGCCAGCAGTTACTCGACTAGGGGTTACAATGAGCAGTTCTTC	CASSYSTRGYNEQFF
TRBD2	TRBJ2-4	TRBV4-1	NA	TGCGCCAGCAGCCCCGGACTAGCGGGAGGGGTGTCCAAAAACATTCAGTACTTC	CASSPGLAGGVSKNIQYF
NA	TRBJ1-6	TRBV3-1	NA	TGTGCCAGCAGCCTCGCCCAGAGCTCCTATAATTCACCCCTCCACTTT	CASSLAQSSYNSPLHF
TRBD1	TRBJ2-7	TRBV29-1	many	TGCAGCGTTGTAAAGGGGGCAGGGCGATACGAGCAGTACTTC	CSVVKGAGRYEQYF